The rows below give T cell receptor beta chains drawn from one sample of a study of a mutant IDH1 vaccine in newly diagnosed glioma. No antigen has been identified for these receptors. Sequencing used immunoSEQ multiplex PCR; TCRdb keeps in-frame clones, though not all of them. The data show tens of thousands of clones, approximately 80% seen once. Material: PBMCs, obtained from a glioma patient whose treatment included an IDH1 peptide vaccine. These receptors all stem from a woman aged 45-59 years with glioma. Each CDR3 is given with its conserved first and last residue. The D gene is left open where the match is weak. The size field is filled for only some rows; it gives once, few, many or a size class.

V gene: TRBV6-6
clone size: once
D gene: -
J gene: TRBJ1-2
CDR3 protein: CASLSRVGNYGYTF
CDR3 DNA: TGTGCCAGCCTTAGCAGGGTGGGGAACTATGGCTACACCTTC

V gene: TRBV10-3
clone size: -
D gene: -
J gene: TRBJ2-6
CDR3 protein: CATWSSGANVLTF
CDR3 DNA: TGTGCCACCTGGAGCTCTGGGGCCAACGTCCTGACTTTC

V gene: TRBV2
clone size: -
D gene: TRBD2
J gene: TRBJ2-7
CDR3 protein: CASEPAGDPYEQYF
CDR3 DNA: TGTGCCAGTGAACCAGCGGGGGACCCCTACGAGCAGTACTTC

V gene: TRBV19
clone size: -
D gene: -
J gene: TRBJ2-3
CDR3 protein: CASTEDRFTDTQYF
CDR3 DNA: TGTGCCAGTACCGAGGACAGATTCACAGATACGCAGTATTTT

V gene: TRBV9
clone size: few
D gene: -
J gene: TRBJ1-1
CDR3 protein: CASSGLNTEAFF
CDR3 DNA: TGTGCCAGCAGCGGGCTGAACACTGAAGCTTTCTTT

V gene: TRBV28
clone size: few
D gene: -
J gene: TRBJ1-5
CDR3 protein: CASSRIDGYNQPQHF
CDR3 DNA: TGTGCCAGCAGTCGAATTGACGGTTACAATCAGCCCCAGCATTTT

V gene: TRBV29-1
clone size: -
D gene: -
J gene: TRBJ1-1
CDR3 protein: CSVVRGTNTEAFF
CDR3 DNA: TGCAGCGTTGTAAGGGGTACGAACACTGAAGCTTTCTTT

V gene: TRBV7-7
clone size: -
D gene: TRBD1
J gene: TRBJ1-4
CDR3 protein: CASSFPRQGGLKLFF
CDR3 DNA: TGTGCTAGCAGCTTTCCTCGACAGGGGGGTTTAAAACTGTTTTTT

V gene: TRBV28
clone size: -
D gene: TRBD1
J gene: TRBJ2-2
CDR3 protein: CASQGAGLRELFF
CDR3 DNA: TGTGCCAGCCAGGGGGCGGGGTTGAGGGAGCTGTTTTTT

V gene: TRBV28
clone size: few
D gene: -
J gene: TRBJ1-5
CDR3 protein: CASSLFRGQPQHF
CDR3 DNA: TGTGCCAGCAGTTTATTTAGGGGGCAGCCCCAGCATTTT

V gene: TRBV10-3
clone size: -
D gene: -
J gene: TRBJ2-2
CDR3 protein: CAINGGQSTGELFF
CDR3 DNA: TGTGCCATCAACGGGGGACAGTCCACCGGGGAGCTGTTTTTT

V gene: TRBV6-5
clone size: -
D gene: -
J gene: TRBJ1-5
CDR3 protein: CASSDPYQPQHF
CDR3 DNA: TGTGCCAGTTCGGACCCCTATCAGCCCCAGCATTTT

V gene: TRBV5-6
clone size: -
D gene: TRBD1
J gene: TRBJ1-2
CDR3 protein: CASSLVTGRGNYGYTF
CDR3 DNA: TGTGCCAGCAGCTTGGTAACAGGCAGGGGGAACTATGGCTACACCTTC

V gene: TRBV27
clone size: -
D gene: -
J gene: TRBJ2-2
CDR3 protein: CATRMVGANTGELFF
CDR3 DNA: TGTGCCACCAGGATGGTTGGGGCGAACACCGGGGAGCTGTTTTTT

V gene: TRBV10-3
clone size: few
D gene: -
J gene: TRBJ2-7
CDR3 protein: CAIRFHPTNEQYF
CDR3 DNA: TGTGCCATCAGGTTTCACCCTACGAACGAGCAGTACTTC

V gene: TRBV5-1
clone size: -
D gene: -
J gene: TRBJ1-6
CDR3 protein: CASSPGGGIATDSPLHF
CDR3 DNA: TGCGCCAGCAGCCCTGGAGGGGGAATCGCGACGGATTCACCCCTCCACTTT

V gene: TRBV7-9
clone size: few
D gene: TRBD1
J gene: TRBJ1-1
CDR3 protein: CASTYRGNTEAFF
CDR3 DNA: TGTGCCAGCACCTACAGGGGGAACACTGAAGCTTTCTTT

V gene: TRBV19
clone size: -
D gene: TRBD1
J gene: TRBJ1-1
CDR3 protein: CASSPRAGGGTEAFF
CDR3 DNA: TGTGCCAGTAGTCCGAGGGCAGGGGGTGGCACTGAAGCTTTCTTT

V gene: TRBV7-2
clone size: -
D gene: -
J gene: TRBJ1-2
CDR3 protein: CASSLTGSGATNYGYTF
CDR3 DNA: TGTGCCAGCAGCTTGACGGGATCGGGGGCGACTAACTATGGCTACACCTTC

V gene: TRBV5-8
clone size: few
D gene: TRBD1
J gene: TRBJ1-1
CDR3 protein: CASSRNRGTEAFF
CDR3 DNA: TGTGCCAGCAGCCGAAACAGGGGCACTGAAGCTTTCTTT

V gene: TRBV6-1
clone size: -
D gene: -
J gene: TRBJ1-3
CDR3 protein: CASSETGSPGNTIYF
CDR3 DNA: TGTGCCAGCAGTGAAACCGGAAGCCCTGGAAACACCATATATTTT

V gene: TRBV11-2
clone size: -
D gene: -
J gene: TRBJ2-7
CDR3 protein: CASSPLASGGYEQYF
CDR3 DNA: TGTGCCAGCAGCCCATTGGCCAGCGGCGGATACGAGCAGTACTTC

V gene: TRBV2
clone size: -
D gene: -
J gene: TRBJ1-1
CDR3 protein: CASSGGTRTVEAFF
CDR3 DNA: TGTGCCAGCTCCGGCGGAACACGCACCGTAGAAGCTTTCTTT

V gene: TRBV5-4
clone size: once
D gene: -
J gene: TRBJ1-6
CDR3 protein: CASSLDRTRTYNSPLHF
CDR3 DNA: TGTGCCAGCAGCCTGGACCGAACTAGGACCTATAATTCACCCCTCCACTTT

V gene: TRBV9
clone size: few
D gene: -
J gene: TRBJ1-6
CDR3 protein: CASSVSGRDSPLHF
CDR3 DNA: TGTGCCAGCAGCGTATCAGGGAGAGACTCACCCCTCCACTTT

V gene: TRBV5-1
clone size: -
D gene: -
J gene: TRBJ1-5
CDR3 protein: CASSFQGGGQPQHF
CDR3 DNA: TGCGCCAGCAGCTTCCAAGGGGGGGGGCAGCCCCAGCATTTT